This entry features one T cell receptor (beta chain) sequence. Its antigen is not yet known. Within one base of it there is no much larger clone, and no base qualities were kept. Additional DNA sequences in this sample encode the identical CDR3. The immunoSEQ Assay, a bias-controlled multiplex PCR, was used to amplify TCRbeta CDR3 regions from genomic DNA. The paper's data handling went like this. The number of nucleated cells in each sample was estimated from the amplification of reference gene primers within the assay. Sequence reads were collapsed and filtered to measure the absolute abundance of every unique TCRbeta CDR3 rearrangement. For each sample, productive Simpson clonality was calculated as the square root of Simpson's diversity index over productive rearrangements. TCRdb limited this immuneACCESS table to in-frame rearrangements with V and J called. A share of clones is missing; checked studies link under half to unresolved V genes, and the rest is unexplained. From that table come the V and J calls and clone size; the DNA was used to work out D and trimming. The sample contains roughly 230,000 clones, around four fifths of them found a single time. The top ten clonotypes cover around 6.4% of the sample.

Whole blood was collected in K2EDTA tubes by collaborating institutions according to the institutions' own protocols. For TCRbeta analysis, collaborators shipped samples in one of three forms: frozen whole blood, isolated PBMCs, or DNA extracted from either of those sample types. The source of the sample is a study of blood T cell repertoires in COVID-19 (TCRdb year 2020). In terms of the full investigation: Samples covering the acute and convalescent phases of COVID-19 were provided by collaborators in the United States, Italy and Spain. Samples were obtained from the ongoing ImmuneRACE study (first 160 participants) and from about 1,300 subjects provided by 6 global collaborators. Sample metadata almost always included a de-identified subject ID, COVID-19 status, age in years and sex. Deeply sampled blood TCRbeta repertoires from subjects exposed to, actively infected with, or recovered from COVID-19 were included in the dataset. The prospective study material was composed of cDNA or gDNA derived from T cells, B-cell-depleted T cells, or PBMCs. The repertoires were made available in a free public database intended to serve as a resource for research on the immune response to SARS-CoV-2. Where HLA class I and class II types were available, the types were taken from metadata supplied by the sample provider, not from assay-based typing.

Results and caveats for the whole study, not just this receptor: Clinical and demographic metadata were provided uncurated, with the amount varying by source and participant.

Sequences SGHTA (CDR1) and FQGNSA (CDR2) are obtained from the germline V gene. The V end loses 3 bases and the J end loses 0 bases, and a stretch of 5 bases separates them. The CDR3 goes from the cysteine to the phenylalanine over 13 residues. Only the CDR3 DNA is retained, 39 bases long and in frame from the first base. The source material was peripheral blood. Here the chain combines TRBV7-2 and TRBJ1-1, with no reliable assignment of the D segment. This receptor was taken from a woman in her sixties or seventies with active or convalescent COVID-19. The nucleotides read TGTGCCAGCAGCTTTTCAGTGAACACTGAAGCTTTCTTT. Its translation is CASSFSVNTEAFF.